The T cell receptor beta chain under discussion was sequenced for a study of beta chain features in type 1 diabetes. Comments on this clone: Antigen specificity is unknown.

The entirety of the isolated RNA underwent reverse transcription, so expressed TCRB transcripts were sequenced. Samples of naive, central memory and regulatory T cells yielded a mean of about 3.57 million reads. TCRdb's table, derived via immunoSEQ multiplex PCR, lists solely in-frame clones and lacks some. The data contain roughly 450,000 clones, about 14% of them singletons. Points from the study as a whole: The study found fewer insertions and more deletions at VDJ junctions in type 1 diabetes patients. TCRB repertoires of naive, central memory and Treg cells appeared more similar among patients than among healthy donors.

With 0 bases removed from V and 2 bases from J, the gap between germline ends came to 13 bases. Germline V gene data show CDR1 as GTSNPN and CDR2 as SVGIG (reference sequence). The CDR3 is 15 amino acids. Sequenced material: naive CD4+ T cells from blood. The TCR comes from a man under 40 in good health. This chain links TRBV30 with TRBJ2-5; D gene uncertain. DNA for the CDR3: TGTGCCTGGAGTGTAATGTCTAACATACAAGAGACCCAGTACTTC. Protein product: CAWSVMSNIQETQYF.